This T cell receptor (beta chain) is drawn from a study of beta chain features in type 1 diabetes. This clone was picked up a small number of times. Its cognate antigen is unknown. Study-level findings and limits: Type 1 diabetes patients showed a moderate but significant shortening of TCRB CDR3s in all four CD4+ subsets.

There are 17 residues in the CDR3. Expressed TCRB transcripts got sequenced, as all isolated RNA was reverse transcribed. Some clones are missing from TCRdb's copy, which holds only in-frame ones; the method was immunoSEQ multiplex PCR. The sample holds about 710,000 clones, over 11% seen once. The specimen sequenced was naive CD4+ T cells from blood. The clonotype comes from a man aged 18 to 30 with type 1 diabetes. The chain is built from TRBV21-1 and TRBJ2-1; no DNA check was done on the table's D call, TRBD2. TRBV21-1 is a pseudogene segment. CDR3 nucleotide sequence: TGTGCCAGCACCTCCTCCAGCGGGAGTAGCTCCTACAATGAGCAGTTCTTC. Protein sequence: CASTSSSGSSSYNEQFF.